The clone carrying this T cell receptor (beta chain) has just a few counts. What it recognizes is unknown. This sample was included in a study of early T cells in non-severe SARS-CoV-2 infection. Across the whole study: The input, bulk RNA from unsorted whole blood, was sequenced, and chains were unpaired. The study, taken as a whole, reports: There was a bias toward anti-spike CD8 responses in VDJdb matching, which missed private and CD4 specificities.

This CDR3 region has 13 residues. The germline V and J ends were trimmed by 3 bases and 5 bases, with 9 bases remaining between them. Germline V gives CDR1 SGHDN, CDR2 FVKESK. As part of library construction, unique molecular identifiers were attached to individual cDNA molecules. TCRdb passed the 5' RACE reads through MiXCR, listing each CDR3 protein once. The sample lists 24,000 or so distinct CDR3 sequences; around 6% were seen once. The material sequenced was whole blood. The rearrangement uses TRBV14 and TRBJ2-3; D is ambiguous. The source of this sequence is an adult who was a healthcare worker with PCR-confirmed SARS-CoV-2 infection or an uninfected control (not recorded which). The CDR3 coding sequence is TGTGCCAGCAGCCAGACGCGAATAGATACGCAGTATTTT. Translating gives CASSQTRIDTQYF.